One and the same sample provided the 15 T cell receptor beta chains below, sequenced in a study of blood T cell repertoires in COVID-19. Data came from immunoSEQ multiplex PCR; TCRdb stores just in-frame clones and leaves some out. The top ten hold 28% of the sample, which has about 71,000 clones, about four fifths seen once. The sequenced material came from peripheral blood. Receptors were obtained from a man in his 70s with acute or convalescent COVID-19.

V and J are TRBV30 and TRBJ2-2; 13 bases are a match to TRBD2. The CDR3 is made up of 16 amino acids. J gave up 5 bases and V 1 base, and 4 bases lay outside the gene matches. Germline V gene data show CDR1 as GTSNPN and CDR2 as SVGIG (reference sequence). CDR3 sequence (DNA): TGTGCCTGGAGTGAAAAGGGACTAGCGGGAACCGGGGAGCTGTTTTTT. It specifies CAWSEKGLAGTGELFF.

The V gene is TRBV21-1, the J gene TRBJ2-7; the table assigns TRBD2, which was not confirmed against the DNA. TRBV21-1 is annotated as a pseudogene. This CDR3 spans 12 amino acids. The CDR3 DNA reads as TGTGCCAGGGGGGGACTAGCGGGAGTGGAGTACTTC. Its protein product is CARGGLAGVEYF.

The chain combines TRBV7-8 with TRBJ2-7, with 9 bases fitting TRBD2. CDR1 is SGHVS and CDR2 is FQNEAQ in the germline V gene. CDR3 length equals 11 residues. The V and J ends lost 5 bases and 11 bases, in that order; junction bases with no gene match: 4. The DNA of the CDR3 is TGTGCCAGCAGCACAGCGGGGGGCAAGTACTTC. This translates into CASSTAGGKYF. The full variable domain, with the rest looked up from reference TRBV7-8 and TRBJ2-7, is GAGVSQSPRYKVAKRGQDVALRCDPISGHVSLFWYQQALGQGPEFLTYFQNEAQLDKSGLPSDRFFAERPEGSVSTLKIQRTQQEDSAVYLCASSTAGGKYFGPGTRLTVT.

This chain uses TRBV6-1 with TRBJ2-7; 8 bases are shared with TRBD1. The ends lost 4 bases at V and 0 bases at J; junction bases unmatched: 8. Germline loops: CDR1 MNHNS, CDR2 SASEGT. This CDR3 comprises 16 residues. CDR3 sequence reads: CASSAPAGTGSYEQYF. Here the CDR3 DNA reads TGTGCCAGCAGTGCACCCGCCGGGACAGGCTCCTACGAGCAGTACTTC.

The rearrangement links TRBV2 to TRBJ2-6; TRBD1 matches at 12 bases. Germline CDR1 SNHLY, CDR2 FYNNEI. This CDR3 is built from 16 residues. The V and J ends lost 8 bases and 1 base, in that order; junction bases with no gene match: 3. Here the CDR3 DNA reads TGTGCCAGCGGGACAGGGGGCAGGTCTGGGGCCAACGTCCTGACTTTC. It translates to CASGTGGRSGANVLTF.

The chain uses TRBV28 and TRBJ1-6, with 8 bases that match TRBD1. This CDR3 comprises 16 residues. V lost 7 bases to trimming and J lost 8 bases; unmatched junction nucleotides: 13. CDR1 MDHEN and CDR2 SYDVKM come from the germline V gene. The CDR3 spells CASMPLLGQADSPLHF. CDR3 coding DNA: TGTGCCAGCATGCCTTTACTGGGACAGGCGGATTCACCCCTCCACTTT.

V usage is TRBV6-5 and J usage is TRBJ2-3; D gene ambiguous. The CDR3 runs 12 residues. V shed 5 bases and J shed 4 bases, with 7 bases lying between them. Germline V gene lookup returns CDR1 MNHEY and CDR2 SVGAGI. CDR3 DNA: TGTGCCAGCAGTATTTATCCAGATACGCAGTATTTT. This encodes CASSIYPDTQYF.

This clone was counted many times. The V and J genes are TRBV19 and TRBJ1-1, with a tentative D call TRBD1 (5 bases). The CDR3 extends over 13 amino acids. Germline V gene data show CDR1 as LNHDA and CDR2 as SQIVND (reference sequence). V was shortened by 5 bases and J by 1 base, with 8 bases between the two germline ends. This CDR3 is CASSDQGNTEAFF. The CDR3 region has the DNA TGTGCCAGTAGTGACCAGGGGAACACTGAAGCTTTCTTT. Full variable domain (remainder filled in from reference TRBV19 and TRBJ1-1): DGGITQSPKYLFRKEGQNVTLSCEQNLNHDAMYWYRQDPGQGLRLIYYSQIVNDFQKGDIAEGYSVSREKKESFPLTVTSAQKNPTAFYLCASSDQGNTEAFFGQGTRLTVV.

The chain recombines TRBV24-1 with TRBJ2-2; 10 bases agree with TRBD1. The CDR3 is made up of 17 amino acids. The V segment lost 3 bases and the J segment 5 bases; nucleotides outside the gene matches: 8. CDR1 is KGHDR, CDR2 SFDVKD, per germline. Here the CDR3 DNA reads TGTGCCACCAGTGATACGGGACAGGGGATTATTACCGGGGAGCTGTTTTTT. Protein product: CATSDTGQGIITGELFF.

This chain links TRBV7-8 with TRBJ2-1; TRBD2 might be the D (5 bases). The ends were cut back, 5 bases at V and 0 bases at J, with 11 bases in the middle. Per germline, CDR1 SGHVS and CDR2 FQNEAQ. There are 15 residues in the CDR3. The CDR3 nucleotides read TGTGCCAGCAGCCCCGGGAAGAGCTCCTACAATGAGCAGTTCTTC. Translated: CASSPGKSSYNEQFF. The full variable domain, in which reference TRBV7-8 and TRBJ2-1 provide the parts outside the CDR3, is GAGVSQSPRYKVAKRGQDVALRCDPISGHVSLFWYQQALGQGPEFLTYFQNEAQLDKSGLPSDRFFAERPEGSVSTLKIQRTQQEDSAVYLCASSPGKSSYNEQFFGPGTRLTVL.

Here the CDR3 reads CASSGQETNTEAFF. CDR3 DNA: TGCGCCAGCAGCGGACAGGAAACGAACACTGAAGCTTTCTTT. The V and J genes are TRBV5-1 and TRBJ1-1, with TRBD1 identical over 7 bases. The CDR3 runs 14 residues. Germline trimming cut 4 bases from V and 1 base from J; bases unmatched to any gene: 4. Germline-derived CDR1 and CDR2 are SGHRS and YFSETQ.

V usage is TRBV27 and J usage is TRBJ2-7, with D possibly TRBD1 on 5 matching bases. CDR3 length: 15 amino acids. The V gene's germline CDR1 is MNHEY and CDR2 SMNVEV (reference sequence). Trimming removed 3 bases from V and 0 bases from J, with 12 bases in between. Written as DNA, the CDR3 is TGTGCCAGCAGTTTCTCCGACAGCAGCTCCTACGAGCAGTACTTC. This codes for CASSFSDSSSYEQYF.

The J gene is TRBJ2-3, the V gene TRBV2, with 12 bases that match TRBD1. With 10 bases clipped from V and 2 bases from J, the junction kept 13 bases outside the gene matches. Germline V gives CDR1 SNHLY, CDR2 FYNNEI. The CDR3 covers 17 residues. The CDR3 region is CAIQPGQGALDTDTQYF. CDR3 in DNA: TGTGCCATACAGCCGGGACAGGGGGCGCTTGACACAGATACGCAGTATTTT.

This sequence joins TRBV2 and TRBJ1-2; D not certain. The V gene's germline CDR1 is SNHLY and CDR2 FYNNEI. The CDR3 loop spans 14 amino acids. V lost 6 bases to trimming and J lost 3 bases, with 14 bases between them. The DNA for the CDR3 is TGTGCCAGCAGGGACTCCGGCGCGGACTATGGCTACACCTTC. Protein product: CASRDSGADYGYTF. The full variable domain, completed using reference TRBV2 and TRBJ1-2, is EPEVTQTPSHQVTQMGQEVILRCVPISNHLYFYWYRQILGQKVEFLVSFYNNEISEKSEIFDDQFSVERPDGSNFTLKIRSTKLEDSAMYFCASRDSGADYGYTFGSGTRLTVV.

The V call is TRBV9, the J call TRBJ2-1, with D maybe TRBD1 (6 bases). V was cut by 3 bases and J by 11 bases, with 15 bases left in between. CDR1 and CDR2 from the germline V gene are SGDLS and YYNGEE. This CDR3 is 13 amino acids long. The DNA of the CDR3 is TGTGCCAGCAGCGCTCCAGGGGAAGACAAGCAGTTCTTC. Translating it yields CASSAPGEDKQFF.